Presented here are 10 T cell receptor beta chains from one specimen sequenced in a study of blood T cell repertoires in COVID-19. This table comes from immunoSEQ multiplex PCR, and its TCRdb copy is limited to in-frame clones, with some not included. The sample lists around 100,000 clones, 75% to 85% seen once, with roughly 7.9% in the top ten. The sequenced sample consisted of peripheral blood. The receptors were gathered from a man between 70 and 80 years old with acute or convalescent COVID-19.

The chain employs TRBV10-1 and TRBJ2-2; D remains unclear. The CDR3 has 15 amino acids. CDR1 is WNHNN and CDR2 is SYGVQD in the germline V gene (reference sequence). V was pared by 4 bases and J by 4 bases, with 13 bases between. This chain's CDR3 is CASSGGSRGTGELFF. Here the CDR3 DNA reads TGCGCCAGCAGTGGTGGGTCCAGAGGCACCGGGGAGCTGTTTTTT.

The V gene is TRBV30, the J gene TRBJ1-3; unclear D gene. Germline-derived CDR1 and CDR2 are GTSNPN and SVGIG (reference sequence). V dropped 2 bases and J dropped 4 bases, with 9 bases sitting between them. This CDR3 has 13 residues. Here the CDR3 DNA reads TGTGCCTGGAGTCGGGTGATCGGAAACACCATATATTTT. The encoded protein is CAWSRVIGNTIYF.

The chain has TRBV7-3 and TRBJ1-5; perhaps TRBD1 as D (5 bases). Germline V gene lookup returns CDR1 SGHTA and CDR2 FQGTGA. CDR3 length: 14 residues. V dropped 2 bases and J dropped 6 bases, with 11 bases sitting between them. The CDR3 nucleotides read TGTGCCAGCAGCTTAGGACCAGGGATTCAGCCCCAGCATTTT. Residues: CASSLGPGIQPQHF.

This CDR3 is CASKGSGQNTQYF. Here the CDR3 DNA reads TGTGCCAGCAAAGGTAGCGGTCAGAATACGCAGTATTTT. The chain employs TRBV9 and TRBJ2-3; tentative D call: TRBD2 (6 bases). The CDR3 covers 13 residues. Germline lookup yields CDR1 SGDLS and CDR2 YYNGEE. V gave up 6 bases and J gave up 7 bases, with 15 bases separating them.

This chain links TRBV19 with TRBJ2-2; TRBD2 might be the D (5 bases). Germline V gene sequence: CDR1 LNHDA, CDR2 SQIVND (reference sequence). The CDR3 has 13 residues. With 1 base removed from V and 6 bases from J, the gap between germline ends came to 6 bases. The CDR3 DNA reads as TGTGCCAGTAGTATAGGCGGGTCCGGGGAGCTGTTTTTT. Translated: CASSIGGSGELFF.

The chain is built from TRBV18 and TRBJ2-2; tentatively, D is TRBD1 (5 bases). From germline, CDR1 is KGHSH and CDR2 LQKENI. The CDR3 has 15 residues. The V end was cut by 3 bases, the J end by 0 bases, with 8 bases between. The CDR3 protein is CASSPLTANTGELFF. The CDR3 nucleotides read TGTGCCAGCTCACCTCTGACAGCGAACACCGGGGAGCTGTTTTTT.

The J gene is TRBJ1-5, the V gene TRBV28, with 7 bases identical to TRBD1. The CDR3 is 12 residues long. The V segment lost 7 bases and the J segment 5 bases; nucleotides outside the gene matches: 2. Germline CDR1 is MDHEN and CDR2 is SYDVKM. CDR3: CASTGTDQPQHF. For the CDR3, the DNA is TGTGCCAGCACCGGGACAGATCAGCCCCAGCATTTT.

This chain links TRBV12-5 with TRBJ2-5, with D maybe TRBD1 (5 bases). The CDR3 runs to 13 residues. Per germline, CDR1 LGHNT and CDR2 FRNRAP. The V end lost 4 bases, the J end lost 4 bases, and 10 bases lay between the germline ends. Written as DNA, the CDR3 is TGTGCTAGTGGTTCCCTGACAGCAGAGACCCAGTACTTC. This encodes CASGSLTAETQYF. The variable domain in full, with the rest retrieved from reference TRBV12-5 and TRBJ2-5, is DARVTQTPRHKVTEMGQEVTMRCQPILGHNTVFWYRQTMMQGLELLAYFRNRAPLDDSGMPKDRFSAEMPDATLATLKIQPSEPRDSAVYFCASGSLTAETQYFGPGTRLLVL.

The CDR3 DNA follows: TGTGCCACCAGCAGAGACCAGCGGGATACGCAGTATTTT. Protein: CATSRDQRDTQYF. The V and J genes are TRBV15 and TRBJ2-3, with D possibly matching TRBD2 (5 bases). Germline CDR1 and CDR2: LNHNV and YYDKDF (reference sequence). V lost 0 bases and J 6 bases, leaving 7 bases between the germline ends. The CDR3 has 13 amino acids. Complete variable domain (other parts from reference TRBV15 and TRBJ2-3): DAMVIQNPRYQVTQFGKPVTLSCSQTLNHNVMYWYQQKSSQAPKLLFHYYDKDFNNEADTPDNFQSRRPNTSFCFLDIRSPGLGDTAMYLCATSRDQRDTQYFGPGTRLTVL.

This clone is a singleton in its sample. The chain links TRBV5-1 to TRBJ1-1; 10 bases align to TRBD1. The CDR3 covers 16 residues. Germline CDR1 SGHRS, CDR2 YFSETQ. V shed 3 bases, J shed 1 base, and the junction held 6 bases outside the gene matches. The CDR3 region has the DNA TGCGCCAGCAGCTGGGGACAGGGGTTAGGGAACACTGAAGCTTTCTTT. Its translation is CASSWGQGLGNTEAFF.